This T cell receptor (beta chain) was captured by sequencing in a study of beta chain features in type 1 diabetes (dated by TCRdb to the late 2010s). Regarding the complete study: No differences in mean age, gender distribution, total cell number or subset yield were found between patients and healthy donors. Regulatory and stem cell-like memory subsets were obtained from only 8 patients and about 8 healthy donors, while naive and central memory subsets were obtained from all 30 or so donors. The study compared TCRB repertoires of sorted circulating CD4+ T cell subsets between recently diagnosed type 1 diabetes patients and matched healthy donors. A total of roughly 110 million sorted cells were examined across all samples, and the number of cells per subset was strongly correlated with RNA yield. The paper as a whole reports these results and caveats: Naive, central memory and regulatory TCRB repertoires appeared to be more similar among patients than among healthy donors. PCR may preferentially amplify shorter templates, but because patient and control samples were amplified and corrected together, any resulting skew would affect both groups equally. Sequencing cDNA rather than genomic DNA could over-represent highly expressing activated cells, although activation and CD3 levels did not differ between groups. In all four CD4+ subsets, TCRB CDR3 length was moderately but significantly shorter in type 1 diabetes patients. Only small numbers of individuals were included in the HLA sub-analyses, which left unresolved whether HLA type had any influence on TCRB rearrangement. At VDJ recombination sites, patients with type 1 diabetes made fewer insertions and deleted more nucleotides, a pattern implying thymic rearrangement abnormalities.

This clone was counted between two and nine times. Its antigen is currently not known. Base qualities are not recorded, but no much larger clone differs from it by a single base. The cysteine opens and the phenylalanine closes a CDR3 of 13 amino acids. The only DNA kept is the CDR3, 39 bases in frame from the first base. Compared with germline, V lacks 6 bases and J lacks 5 bases; bases without a gene match: 4. The germline V gene encodes CDR1 LNHDA and CDR2 SQIVND (reference sequence). The entire amount of isolated RNA was reverse transcribed using the High Capacity cDNA Reverse Transcription Kit, so the sequenced TCRB transcripts were expressed ones. Deep immunoSEQ sequencing was performed on naive, central memory and regulatory T cell samples, with an average of roughly 3.5 million total reads per sample. Sorted cells were lysed in RLT buffer, and RNA was extracted using DNase-treated RNeasy Micro or Mini kits according to cell number. To prevent cross-contamination, each cell subset was processed individually, whereas patient and healthy donor samples were processed jointly. The immunoSEQ multiplex PCR was used to amplify TCRB sequences from cDNA, generating 87-bp fragments that spanned the CDR3 region. Amplicons were sequenced on the Illumina HiSeq platform. The study's own analysis went as follows. Synthetic template baselines were used to correct PCR bias computationally, reads within Hamming distance 2 were collapsed together, and singletons that could not be merged were discarded. Reads were aligned to IMGT to assign V, D and J genes, CDR3 length, and insertions or deletions at six rearrangement sites. Within each subset, clonotype counts were normalized to the number of sorted cells before true diversity and Gini coefficients were calculated with the tcR R package. The overlap coefficient, calculated on TCRB nucleotide sequences, was used to measure repertoire sharing. Out-of-frame TCRB sequences from naive cells were analyzed to stand in for the pre-selection repertoire. TCRdb re-hosts the immuneACCESS table, in-frame sequences only. Its copies lack some clones; in the studies checked, an unresolved V gene accounts for under half of them, and the cause for the rest is not known. V, J and clone size are those of that table, while D and trimming were read from the DNA. Across this sample there are about 240,000 clones, with more than 11% seen only once. The top ten constitute just under 0.02% of the sample.

From each donor, a single peripheral blood sample of approximately 120 mL on average was drawn into heparinised tubes. A BD FACSAria II and a panel including CD45RO, CCR7, CD25, CD127, CD95 and CD27 were used to sort naive, central memory, regulatory and stem cell-like memory CD4+ T cells. All sorted populations exceeded 95% purity. PBMCs were isolated immediately by Lymphoprep density gradient centrifugation and stained directly without culture. To minimize batch effects, samples were stained and sorted in pairs, one healthy donor with one patient per experiment. What was sequenced was naive CD4+ T cells from blood. The cell subset or site label on this specimen signifies: true naive CD4+ T cells. This clonotype originated in a man aged 25 to 40 with type 1 diabetes. The chain employs TRBV19 and TRBJ1-5; 7 bases in between match TRBD1. CDR3 region: CASSHDRDQPQHF. DNA sequence: TGTGCCAGTAGCCACGACAGGGATCAGCCCCAGCATTTT.